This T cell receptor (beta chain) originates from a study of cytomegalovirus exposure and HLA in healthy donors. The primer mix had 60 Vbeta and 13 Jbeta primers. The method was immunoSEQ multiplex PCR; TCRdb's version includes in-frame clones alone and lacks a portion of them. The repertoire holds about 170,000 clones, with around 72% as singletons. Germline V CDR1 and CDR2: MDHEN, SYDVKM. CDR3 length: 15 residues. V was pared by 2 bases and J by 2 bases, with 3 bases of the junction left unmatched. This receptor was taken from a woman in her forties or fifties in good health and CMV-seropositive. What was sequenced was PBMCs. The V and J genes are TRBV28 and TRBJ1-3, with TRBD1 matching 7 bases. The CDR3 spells CASSLKGAAGNTIYF. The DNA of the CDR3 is TGTGCCAGCAGTTTAAAGGGGGCTGCTGGAAACACCATATATTTT.